These 2 T cell receptor beta chains were all obtained from the same sample, sequenced in a study of cytomegalovirus exposure and HLA in healthy donors. The PCR contained 60 Vbeta and 13 Jbeta primers. Generated by immunoSEQ multiplex PCR, the TCRdb table keeps only in-frame clones and is missing some. The sample carries more than 100,000 clones, roughly 77% recorded once. Sequenced: PBMCs. The receptors come from a woman under 30 in good health and CMV-seropositive.

The V and J genes are TRBV5-1 and TRBJ2-7, with a possible D match to TRBD1 (6 bases). V dropped 0 bases and J dropped 0 bases, with 10 bases sitting between them. The CDR3 extends over 15 amino acids. Germline CDR1 is SGHRS and CDR2 is YFSETQ. CDR3 DNA: TGCGCCAGCAGCTTGGGGACAGTATACTCCTACGAGCAGTACTTC. Translating gives CASSLGTVYSYEQYF.

The chain couples TRBV4-1 to TRBJ1-4; maybe TRBD1 (5 bases). This CDR3 is 14 amino acids long. V was shortened by 2 bases and J by 7 bases, with 11 bases between the two germline ends. Looked up from germline, CDR1 is MGHRA and CDR2 is YSYEKL. The CDR3 loop reads CASSQQQGVEKLFF. CDR3 nucleotides: TGCGCCAGCAGCCAACAGCAAGGGGTTGAAAAACTGTTTTTT.